Included here is one T cell receptor (beta chain) sequence, with context. The antigen remains unidentified. The data belong to a study of graft-versus-host responses after intestinal transplantation. Clones were read by immunoSEQ multiplex PCR, and TCRdb kept only the in-frame ones, dropping some. The table includes about 96,000 clones, roughly 92% detected once. The CDR3 runs to 15 residues. The source was unstimulated CD4+ T cells sorted from spleen or lymph node cells, collected before intestinal transplant. The receptor was isolated from a human donor who received an intestinal transplant. The rearrangement uses TRBV21-1 and TRBJ2-7; the D call TRBD2 from the table was never checked on the DNA. TRBV21-1 is a recognized pseudogene. The CDR3 DNA is TGTGCCAGCAGCAATAACTTACTCTTGGCCTACGAGCAGTACTTC. This gives the protein CASSNNLLLAYEQYF.